This T cell receptor (beta chain) came from a study of cytomegalovirus exposure and HLA in healthy donors. As for this clone: As yet, its antigen is unknown.

Study observations and caveats: TCR beta sequences reportedly predicted most subjects' HLA-A and HLA-B alleles accurately. Analysis performed later found more than 15,000 TCR beta sequences associated with HLA alleles at 0.05 false discovery rate. About 87% or about 30% of the time was how often most TCR beta V segments were productive, according to an earlier analysis.

With 60 Vbeta and 13 Jbeta primers, the PCR was carried out. The method was immunoSEQ multiplex PCR; TCRdb's version includes in-frame clones alone and lacks a portion of them. The top ten clones hold roughly 1.5% of a sample with some 240,000 clones, 85% to 95% of them seen once. The sequencing sample was made of PBMCs. This clonotype was sampled from a girl aged 2-10 years in good health and CMV-seronegative.

CDR3 protein: CTSSQIHALETQYF. In nucleotides, the CDR3 is TGCACCAGCAGCCAGATACACGCTTTGGAGACCCAGTACTTC. The chain combines TRBV1 with TRBJ2-5; no check of the table's D call, TRBD1, against the DNA was made. TRBV1 is an annotated pseudogene. The CDR3 loop spans 14 amino acids.